A single sample is the source of the 20 T cell receptor beta chains below, sequenced in a study of cytomegalovirus exposure and HLA in healthy donors. Primers for the PCR totalled 60 Vbeta and 13 Jbeta. The table came from immunoSEQ multiplex PCR; TCRdb's copy has only in-frame clones and leaves some out. This table has about 79,000 clones, under 70% appearing once. The sample consisted of PBMCs. The receptor source for this set is a woman between 50 and 59 years old in good health and CMV-seropositive.

V is TRBV4-1 and J is TRBJ2-1; 9 bases map to TRBD1. The length of the CDR3 is 14 residues. J gave up 9 bases and V 4 bases, and 7 bases lay outside the gene matches. Germline V gives CDR1 MGHRA, CDR2 YSYEKL. CDR3 protein: CASSLGQGKGEQFF. The CDR3 DNA sequence: TGCGCCAGCAGCCTGGGACAGGGAAAAGGTGAGCAGTTCTTC.

The chain combines TRBV10-3 with TRBJ2-5, with 7 bases aligning to TRBD2. The junction had 2 bases not matched to a gene; V was cut back by 4 bases and J by 3 bases. The CDR3 totals 13 residues. Germline V gene data show CDR1 as ENHRY and CDR2 as SYGVKD. In DNA, the CDR3 is TGTGCCATCAGTGGGAGCGGGGAAGAGACCCAGTACTTC. Its translation: CAISGSGEETQYF.

About this clone itself: A read error may produce the germline difference seen at one junction end. The chain recombines TRBV7-9 with TRBJ1-1, with no clear D. CDR1 SEHNR and CDR2 FQNEAQ come from the germline V gene (reference sequence). CDR3 length: 16 residues. The CDR3 loop is CSSSLAWPQLNTEAFF. The CDR3 DNA reads TGTTCCAGCAGCTTAGCGTGGCCACAGTTGAACACTGAAGCTTTCTTT.

This clone was seen more than once but under ten times. The chain is built from TRBV19 and TRBJ1-3, with D possibly TRBD1 on 6 matching bases. The V end lost 7 bases, the J end lost 0 bases, and 13 bases lay between the germline ends. CDR1 and CDR2 from the germline V gene are LNHDA and SQIVND (reference sequence). The length of the CDR3 is 15 residues. CDR3 loop: CASTVPGDSGNTIYF. DNA for the CDR3: TGTGCCAGTACCGTCCCAGGGGACTCTGGAAACACCATATATTTT.

The CDR3 coding sequence is TGTGCCAGCAGTTGGCAGGAGGTTTCCTACGAGCAGTACTTC. It translates to CASSWQEVSYEQYF. V and J are TRBV2 and TRBJ2-7, with D possibly matching TRBD2 (5 bases). The CDR3 is 14 amino acids. Germline CDR1 is SNHLY and CDR2 is FYNNEI. The V end lost 5 bases, the J end lost 1 base, and 12 bases lay between the germline ends.

The DNA of the CDR3 is TGCAGCGTTCGCGGGGACAGAGAGACCCAGTACTTC. Translation: CSVRGDRETQYF. The chain has TRBV29-1 and TRBJ2-5; possible D gene TRBD1, 7 bases. Trimming took off 5 bases at V and 4 bases at J, with 11 bases between the two ends. The germline V gene has CDR1 SQVTM and CDR2 ANQGSEA. The CDR3 has 12 residues.

This chain joins TRBV6-5 and TRBJ1-1; D is possibly TRBD1 (5 bases). The V end was cut by 6 bases, the J end by 3 bases, with 11 bases between. The CDR3 is made up of 13 amino acids. The germline gives CDR1 MNHEY, CDR2 SVGAGI. The CDR3 region has the DNA TGTGCCAGCAGCCAGGGCCGGCACACTGAAGCTTTCTTT. Residues: CASSQGRHTEAFF.

The V gene is TRBV7-2, the J gene TRBJ1-1, with no clear D. This CDR3 has 14 residues. V was clipped by 6 bases and J by 3 bases, with 14 bases between them. In germline, CDR1 is SGHTA, CDR2 FQGNSA. The CDR3 reads CASRRQMSDTEAFF. The CDR3 DNA reads TGTGCCAGCAGGCGGCAGATGTCGGACACTGAAGCTTTCTTT. The whole variable domain, remainder taken from reference TRBV7-2 and TRBJ1-1, is GAGVSQSPSNKVTEKGKDVELRCDPISGHTALYWYRQSLGQGLEFLIYFQGNSAPDKSGLPSDRFSAERTGGSVSTLTIQRTQQEDSAVYLCASRRQMSDTEAFFGQGTRLTVV.

This rearrangement joins TRBV4-1 to TRBJ2-3, with TRBD2 matching 7 bases. Germline CDR1 and CDR2: MGHRA and YSYEKL. This CDR3 comprises 13 residues. V was pared by 5 bases and J by 7 bases, with 6 bases of the junction left unmatched. The CDR3 nucleotides read TGCGCCAGCAGCAGTCTAGCGGTGAATACGCAGTATTTT. Translating it yields CASSSLAVNTQYF.

The chain recombines TRBV4-1 with TRBJ2-2; D is undetermined. CDR1 and CDR2 (germline): MGHRA, YSYEKL. V lost 2 bases and J 2 bases, leaving 9 bases between the germline ends. CDR3 size: 15 residues. CDR3 protein: CASSQWPSNTGELFF. CDR3 nucleotides: TGCGCCAGCAGCCAATGGCCATCCAACACCGGGGAGCTGTTTTTT.

This clone was observed a handful of times. Other nucleotide sequences from this sample produce the same CDR3. The V and J genes are TRBV2 and TRBJ2-7, with no clear D. The CDR3 covers 14 residues. The germline gives CDR1 SNHLY, CDR2 FYNNEI. The germline V and J ends were trimmed by 0 bases and 4 bases, with 10 bases remaining between them. The CDR3 region has the DNA TGTGCCAGCAGTGAAGCGCTCGGCGGTTACGAGCAGTACTTC. Its protein product is CASSEALGGYEQYF.

The chain carries TRBV2 and TRBJ2-2; 8 nucleotides match TRBD1. This CDR3 has 16 amino acids. Germline trimming cut 3 bases from V and 4 bases from J; bases unmatched to any gene: 7. Germline lookup yields CDR1 SNHLY and CDR2 FYNNEI. This CDR3 is CASSEPDRVFTGELFF. CDR3 nucleotide sequence: TGTGCCAGCAGTGAGCCGGACAGGGTTTTCACCGGGGAGCTGTTTTTT.

This clone appeared a few times. The chain is built from TRBV19 and TRBJ1-1, with D possibly being TRBD1 (5 bases). The CDR3 runs to 14 residues. V lost 3 bases, J lost 4 bases, and 12 bases lay in between. Germline CDR1 reads LNHDA; CDR2 reads SQIVND (reference sequence). The chain's CDR3 is CASSIAGVSTEAFF. CDR3 bases: TGTGCCAGTAGTATCGCGGGGGTGAGCACTGAAGCTTTCTTT. Full variable domain (outside the CDR3, taken from reference TRBV19 and TRBJ1-1): DGGITQSPKYLFRKEGQNVTLSCEQNLNHDAMYWYRQDPGQGLRLIYYSQIVNDFQKGDIAEGYSVSREKKESFPLTVTSAQKNPTAFYLCASSIAGVSTEAFFGQGTRLTVV.

This clone came up a few times. The V and J genes are TRBV19 and TRBJ2-5; TRBD2 is a possible D gene (6 bases). From germline, CDR1 is LNHDA and CDR2 SQIVND (reference sequence). The CDR3 is 12 residues long. V was cut by 5 bases and J by 5 bases, with 9 bases left in between. The CDR3 DNA follows: TGTGCCAGTAGTGAGGGGAGGGAGACCCAGTACTTC. Translating it yields CASSEGRETQYF.

CDR3 loop: CASSRQGSPSETQYF. The CDR3 DNA reads as TGTGCCAGCAGTCGACAGGGGTCACCCTCGGAGACCCAGTACTTC. This chain joins TRBV2 and TRBJ2-5; 8 nucleotides line up with TRBD1. After removal of 5 bases from V and 5 bases from J, the junction contained 10 bases not matched to a gene. Germline V gives CDR1 SNHLY, CDR2 FYNNEI. The CDR3 runs to 15 residues.

The J gene is TRBJ2-2, the V gene TRBV30; D uncertain. This CDR3 contains 11 residues. The V and J ends lost 0 bases and 13 bases respectively, with 9 bases between them. The V gene's germline CDR1 is GTSNPN and CDR2 SVGIG (reference sequence). CDR3 sequence (DNA): TGTGCCTGGAGTGTTGGGTGGGCGCTGTTTTTT. Its protein is CAWSVGWALFF.

To note about this clone: Its ends do not fully match the called genes, so a read error is possible. The genes are TRBV7-9 and TRBJ1-1; 10 bases align to TRBD1. Germline CDR1 is SEHNR and CDR2 is FQNEAQ (reference sequence). The CDR3 is 17 amino acids. The CDR3, as DNA: TGTTCCAGCAGCCAACACCCCGGGACAGGGGAGAACACTGAAGCTTTCTTT. Its translation is CSSSQHPGTGENTEAFF. Combining the CDR3 with reference TRBV7-9 and TRBJ1-1 gives the whole variable domain DTGVSQNPRHKITKRGQNVTFRCDPISEHNRLYWYRQTLGQGPEFLTYFQNEAQLEKSRLLSDRFSAERPKGSFSTLEIQRTEQGDSAMYLCSSSQHPGTGENTEAFFGQGTRLTVV.

V is TRBV11-2 and J is TRBJ2-5; 8 positions agree with TRBD1. Trimming cost V 7 bases and J 2 bases; bases outside gene matches: 6. The CDR3 covers 14 residues. Per the germline V gene, CDR1 is SGHAT and CDR2 is FQNNGV. The CDR3 bases are TGTGCCAGCAACTTGGACAGGGCACAAGAGACCCAGTACTTC. Translation gives CASNLDRAQETQYF.

The CDR3, as DNA: TGTGCCAGCAGTTCCCGGGAGTTGGGCTACACCTTC. This sequence encodes CASSSRELGYTF. This chain uses TRBV27 with TRBJ1-2, with D unclear. The CDR3 length is 12 residues. Germline loops: CDR1 MNHEY, CDR2 SMNVEV (reference sequence). V lost 4 bases to trimming and J lost 8 bases, with 11 bases between them.

This clone was observed once. The rearrangement joins TRBV7-9 to TRBJ2-3; 10 positions match TRBD2. CDR3 length equals 17 residues. Germline V CDR1 and CDR2: SEHNR, FQNEAQ (reference sequence). The V and J ends lost 4 bases and 4 bases, in that order; junction bases with no gene match: 11. The CDR3 coding sequence is TGTGCCAGCAGCTCTCGATTACTAGCGGGGTCTTCAGATACGCAGTATTTT. Its protein product is CASSSRLLAGSSDTQYF. The full variable domain, rest sourced from reference TRBV7-9 and TRBJ2-3, is DTGVSQNPRHKITKRGQNVTFRCDPISEHNRLYWYRQTLGQGPEFLTYFQNEAQLEKSRLLSDRFSAERPKGSFSTLEIQRTEQGDSAMYLCASSSRLLAGSSDTQYFGPGTRLTVL.